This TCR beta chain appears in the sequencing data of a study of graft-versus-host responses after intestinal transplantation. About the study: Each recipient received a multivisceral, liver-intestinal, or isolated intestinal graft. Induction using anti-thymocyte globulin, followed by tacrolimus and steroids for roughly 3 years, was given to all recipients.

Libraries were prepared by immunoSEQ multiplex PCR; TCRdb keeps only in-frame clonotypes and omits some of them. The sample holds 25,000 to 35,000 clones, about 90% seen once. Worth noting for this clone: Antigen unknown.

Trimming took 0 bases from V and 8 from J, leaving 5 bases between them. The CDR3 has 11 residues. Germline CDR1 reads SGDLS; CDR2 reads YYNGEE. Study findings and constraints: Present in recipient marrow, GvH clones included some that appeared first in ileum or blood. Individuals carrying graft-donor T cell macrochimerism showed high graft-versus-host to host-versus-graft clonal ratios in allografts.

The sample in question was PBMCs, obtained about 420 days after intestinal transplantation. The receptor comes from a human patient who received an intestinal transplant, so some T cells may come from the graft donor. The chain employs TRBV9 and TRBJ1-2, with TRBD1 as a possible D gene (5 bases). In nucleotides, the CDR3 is TGTGCCAGCAGCGTAGCAGGGGGCTACACCTTC. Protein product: CASSVAGGYTF. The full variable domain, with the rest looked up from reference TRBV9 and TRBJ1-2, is DSGVTQTPKHLITATGQRVTLRCSPRSGDLSVYWYQQSLDQGLQFLIQYYNGEERAKGNILERFSAQQFPDLHSELNLSSLELGDSALYFCASSVAGGYTFGSGTRLTVV.